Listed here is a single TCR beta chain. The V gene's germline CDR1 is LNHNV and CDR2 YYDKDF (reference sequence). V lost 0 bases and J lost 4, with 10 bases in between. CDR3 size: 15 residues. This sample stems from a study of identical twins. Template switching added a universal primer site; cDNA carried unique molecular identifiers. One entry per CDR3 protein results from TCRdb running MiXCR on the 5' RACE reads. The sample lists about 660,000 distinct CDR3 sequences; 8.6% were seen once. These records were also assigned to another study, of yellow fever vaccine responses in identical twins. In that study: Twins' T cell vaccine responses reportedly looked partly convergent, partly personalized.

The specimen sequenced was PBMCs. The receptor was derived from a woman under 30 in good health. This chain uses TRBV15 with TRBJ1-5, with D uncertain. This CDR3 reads CATSRDSGGNQPQHF. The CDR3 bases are TGTGCCACCAGCAGAGATTCAGGAGGGAATCAGCCCCAGCATTTT.